These 28 T cell receptor beta chains were all obtained from the same sample, sequenced in a study of sequential checkpoint blockade in melanoma. Repertoires were generated with immunoSEQ multiplex PCR, while TCRdb's copy carries only in-frame clones and drops some. The table records more than 8,000 clones, approximately 71% of them present only once. Treatment indicated: randomized to nivolumab then ipilimumab (arm A) or the reverse (arm B). The material was CD8+ T cells sorted from blood (inferred from file names), obtained from a patient given nivolumab and ipilimumab in sequence. All receptors come from a human donor with melanoma.

This clone was observed a handful of times. This chain uses TRBV5-1 with TRBJ2-1; TRBD1 matches 9 bases. Germline lookup yields CDR1 SGHRS and CDR2 YFSETQ. The CDR3 extends over 14 amino acids. With 3 bases clipped from V and 6 bases from J, the junction kept 4 bases outside the gene matches. CDR3 region: CASSWTGAGNEQFF. Written as DNA, the CDR3 is TGCGCCAGCAGCTGGACAGGGGCAGGCAATGAGCAGTTCTTC.

CDR3 in amino acids: CASSQDSYVGNEQFF. The CDR3 bases are TGTGCCAGCAGTCAGGACAGTTACGTGGGCAATGAGCAGTTCTTC. The chain is built from TRBV6-4 and TRBJ2-1, with D possibly matching TRBD1 (6 bases). V was trimmed by 5 bases and J by 6 bases, leaving 17 bases between them. Germline lookup yields CDR1 MRHNA and CDR2 SNTAGT. This CDR3 has 15 residues.

The chain carries TRBV14 and TRBJ1-1, with D maybe TRBD1 (5 bases). CDR1 is SGHDN, CDR2 FVKESK, per germline. V was clipped by 6 bases and J by 2 bases, with 13 bases between them. The CDR3 totals 14 residues. The CDR3 spells CASRPWGLNTEAFF. The CDR3 DNA reads TGTGCCAGCAGGCCCTGGGGCCTTAACACTGAAGCTTTCTTT.

The rearrangement links TRBV4-2 to TRBJ2-1, with 9 bases fitting TRBD2. The CDR3 covers 16 residues. Germline-derived CDR1 and CDR2 are LGHNA and YNFKEQ. J gave up 7 bases and V 3 bases, and 10 bases lay outside the gene matches. CDR3 region: CASSQSPPSGANEQFF. CDR3 DNA sequence: TGTGCCAGCAGCCAGTCCCCCCCTAGCGGGGCTAATGAGCAGTTCTTC.

This clone came up a few times. The chain combines TRBV19 with TRBJ1-3; 10 nucleotides align to TRBD1. Trimming cost V 5 bases and J 2 bases; bases outside gene matches: 3. CDR1 LNHDA and CDR2 SQIVND come from the germline V gene (reference sequence). This CDR3 is built from 15 residues. CDR3 sequence: CASSFGQGAGNTIYF. The CDR3 DNA reads TGTGCCAGTAGTTTCGGACAGGGGGCTGGAAACACCATATATTTT.

CDR3 nucleotides: TGTGCCAGCAGTTACGGGCTAGCGGGGCCCAATGAGCAGTTCTTC. Its translation: CASSYGLAGPNEQFF. The chain uses TRBV6-5 and TRBJ2-1; TRBD2 matches 9 bases. The CDR3 runs to 15 residues. Germline V gene sequence: CDR1 MNHEY, CDR2 SVGAGI. V was pared by 2 bases and J by 6 bases, with 5 bases of the junction left unmatched.

The rearrangement uses TRBV7-2 and TRBJ2-7, with D possibly matching TRBD1 (5 bases). The V end lost 0 bases, the J end lost 6 bases, and 6 bases lay between the germline ends. Germline V gene data show CDR1 as SGHTA and CDR2 as FQGNSA. The length of the CDR3 is 12 residues. CDR3 residues: CASSLARGEQYF. The CDR3 DNA reads TGTGCCAGCAGCTTAGCAAGGGGCGAGCAGTACTTC.

This clone was picked up a small number of times. V and J are TRBV27 and TRBJ2-3; 10 bases are shared with TRBD2. Germline assignment: CDR1 MNHEY and CDR2 SMNVEV (reference sequence). This CDR3 is 16 amino acids long. Losses at the gene ends were 2 bases for V and 5 bases for J; bases not matched to a gene: 7. The CDR3 nucleotides are TGTGCCAGCAGTTTACGTCCTAGCGGGAGAAAAGATACGCAGTATTTT. Protein: CASSLRPSGRKDTQYF.

With respect to this clone: One end of the junction fails to match germline, which may point to a read error. This rearrangement joins TRBV6-6 to TRBJ2-7; TRBD1 matches 12 bases. Germline CDR1 is MNHNY and CDR2 is SVGAGI (reference sequence). This CDR3 region has 16 residues. CDR3 sequence (DNA): TGTGCCAGCAGTCCCGCGGGACAGGGGGCGTCCTTCGAGCAGTACTTC. Translated, it gives CASSPAGQGASFEQYF.

This clone appeared a single time. The chain uses TRBV4-1 and TRBJ2-5; 12 nucleotides align to TRBD1. The DNA end favors TRBJ2-7, so the J call may be wrong. Germline V CDR1 and CDR2: MGHRA, YSYEKL. The CDR3 spans 17 residues. For the CDR3, the DNA is TGCGCCAGCAGCCTATTCCCGGGACAGGGGGCTTCGTACGAGCAGTACTTC. Amino acids: CASSLFPGQGASYEQYF.

V usage is TRBV29-1 and J usage is TRBJ2-7; D gene uncertain. The CDR3 spans 13 residues. The ends were cut back, 2 bases at V and 0 bases at J, with 8 bases in the middle. From germline, CDR1 is SQVTM and CDR2 ANQGSEA. DNA of the CDR3: TGCAGCGTTGAACAGGAAAGCTCCTACGAGCAGTACTTC. Protein: CSVEQESSYEQYF.

This sequence joins TRBV29-1 and TRBJ2-1, with 13 bases matching TRBD2. V dropped 6 bases and J dropped 7; count of bases not matched to a gene: 12. Germline V lookup: CDR1 SQVTM, CDR2 ANQGSEA. CDR3 length: 16 amino acids. Here the CDR3 DNA reads TGCAGCGTCCCTCCCCGGACTAGCGGGGGCGGAAATGAGCAGTTCTTC. Protein product: CSVPPRTSGGGNEQFF.

The table lists this clone with a few counts. V gene TRBV7-9 combines with J gene TRBJ1-2, with 7 bases matching TRBD1. Trimming cost V 10 bases and J 4 bases; bases outside gene matches: 3. CDR1 is SEHNR, CDR2 FQNEAQ, per germline (reference sequence). CDR3 length equals 11 residues. CDR3 sequence: CAIQGTYGYTF. The DNA for the CDR3 is TGTGCCATACAGGGGACCTATGGCTACACCTTC.

The V and J genes are TRBV19 and TRBJ2-1; the D is unclear. The CDR3 contains 15 residues. V lost 1 base to trimming and J lost 4 bases, with 11 bases between them. Germline CDR1 LNHDA, CDR2 SQIVND (reference sequence). The CDR3 coding sequence is TGTGCCAGTAGTATAGCCATAATCGGGTACAATGAGCAGTTCTTC. It translates to CASSIAIIGYNEQFF.

Only one count was recorded for this clone. The CDR3 here is CASSQDPGVGSYNEQFF. CDR3 coding DNA: TGCGCCAGCAGCCAAGATCCGGGAGTGGGCTCCTACAATGAGCAGTTCTTC. V is TRBV4-3 and J is TRBJ2-1, with D perhaps matching TRBD2 (6 bases). Germline V lookup: CDR1 LGHNA, CDR2 YSLEER. This CDR3 has 17 residues. Trimming took off 0 bases at V and 0 bases at J, with 12 bases between the two ends.

The CDR3 is CASSQGGWRSQPQHF. The CDR3 nucleotides read TGCGCCAGCAGCCAAGGGGGATGGAGGAGTCAGCCCCAGCATTTT. The V call is TRBV4-1, the J call TRBJ1-5; D gene unclear. Germline assignment: CDR1 MGHRA and CDR2 YSYEKL. V lost 1 base to trimming and J lost 6 bases, with 13 bases between them. The CDR3 runs 15 residues.

The genes are TRBV25-1 and TRBJ2-7; TRBD1 aligns across 7 bases. The CDR3 has 13 residues. CDR1 is MGHDK and CDR2 is SYGVNS in the germline V gene. The V segment lost 6 bases and the J segment 6 bases; nucleotides outside the gene matches: 8. CDR3 sequence (DNA): TGTGCCAGCAGGGCAGGGGGTGTCGTCGAGCAGTACTTC. This translates into CASRAGGVVEQYF.

This chain joins TRBV7-2 and TRBJ2-1; TRBD2 agrees at 7 bases. Germline values: CDR1 SGHTA, CDR2 FQGNSA. J gave up 6 bases and V 4 bases, and 12 bases lay outside the gene matches. The CDR3 totals 16 residues. The CDR3 region is CASSSRFGEGFNEQFF. The CDR3 DNA reads TGTGCCAGCAGCTCCCGCTTCGGGGAGGGATTCAATGAGCAGTTCTTC.

This clone was counted only a few times. The genes are TRBV5-6 and TRBJ1-2; D may be TRBD1 (6 bases). The V end was cut by 0 bases, the J end by 2 bases, with 11 bases between. Germline CDR1 SGHDT, CDR2 YYEEEE. The CDR3 runs 15 residues. The CDR3 region is CASSLDRDNNYGYTF. The CDR3 DNA reads as TGTGCCAGCAGCTTGGACCGGGACAACAACTATGGCTACACCTTC.

The chain couples TRBV28 to TRBJ1-6; 7 positions match TRBD1. CDR3 size: 14 residues. Germline loops: CDR1 MDHEN, CDR2 SYDVKM. J lost 9 bases, V lost 2 bases, and 4 bases had no gene match. The CDR3 spells CASSLEGASSPLHF. Written as DNA, the CDR3 is TGTGCCAGCAGTTTAGAGGGGGCGTCTTCACCCCTCCACTTT.

V usage is TRBV6-1 and J usage is TRBJ2-1; D not resolved. This CDR3 region has 15 residues. The germline gives CDR1 MNHNS, CDR2 SASEGT. Trimming pared 3 bases from V and 3 bases from J, leaving 12 bases between. The DNA of the CDR3 is TGTGCCAGCAGTGACGTAAGTGACAACTACAATGAGCAGTTCTTC. It is translated as CASSDVSDNYNEQFF.

This rearrangement joins TRBV6-5 to TRBJ2-7, with D maybe TRBD1 (7 bases). The V end was cut by 2 bases, the J end by 7 bases, with 12 bases between. The CDR3 spans 13 residues. Looked up from germline, CDR1 is MNHEY and CDR2 is SVGAGI. The CDR3 spells CASSYEGAGEQYF. For the CDR3, the DNA is TGTGCCAGCAGTTACGAGGGGGCGGGAGAGCAGTACTTC.

This chain connects TRBV28 to TRBJ2-1; TRBD2 matches 8 bases. CDR1 and CDR2 from the germline V gene are MDHEN and SYDVKM. V lost 6 bases and J lost 1; bases outside the gene matches: 5. This CDR3 contains 15 residues. CDR3 loop: CASSSSGSSYNEQFF. DNA for the CDR3: TGTGCCAGCAGCTCTAGCGGGTCATCCTACAATGAGCAGTTCTTC. Full variable domain (outside the CDR3, taken from reference TRBV28 and TRBJ2-1): DVKVTQSSRYLVKRTGEKVFLECVQDMDHENMFWYRQDPGLGLRLIYFSYDVKMKEKGDIPEGYSVSREKKERFSLILESASTNQTSMYLCASSSSGSSYNEQFFGPGTRLTVL.

This clone was counted only a few times. CDR3 sequence reads: CASSEEGSGAETQYF. The CDR3 region has the DNA TGTGCCAGCAGTGAAGAGGGTAGCGGGGCAGAGACCCAGTACTTC. The V call is TRBV6-1, the J call TRBJ2-5; 8 bases are shared with TRBD2. The CDR3 loop spans 15 amino acids. V shed 1 base and J 4 bases; nucleotides not matched to a gene: 5. Looked up from germline, CDR1 is MNHNS and CDR2 is SASEGT.

Comment on this clone: One base away lies a much larger clone, so this may be a sequencing read error. The same CDR3 can be traced to other DNA sequences in this sample. DNA of the CDR3: TGCGCCAGCAGCCAAGATTCTGGTAGCGGGGGTGAGACCCAGTACTTC. Amino acid sequence: CASSQDSGSGGETQYF. This rearrangement joins TRBV4-1 to TRBJ2-5; 9 bases are shared with TRBD2. Germline-derived CDR1 and CDR2 are MGHRA and YSYEKL. The V and J ends lost 0 bases and 5 bases, in that order; junction bases with no gene match: 7. The CDR3 contains 16 residues.

The chain recombines TRBV9 with TRBJ2-7; 8 bases align to TRBD2. Looked up from germline, CDR1 is SGDLS and CDR2 is YYNGEE. V was pared by 4 bases and J by 4 bases, with 13 bases of the junction left unmatched. This CDR3 region has 16 residues. This CDR3 is CASSLGGDPVEYEQYF. CDR3 in DNA: TGTGCCAGCAGCCTCGGGGGGGACCCCGTCGAATACGAGCAGTACTTC.

The chain carries TRBV6-5 and TRBJ1-2; D gene unclear. CDR1 and CDR2 (germline): MNHEY, SVGAGI. The CDR3 covers 15 residues. The ends were cut back, 0 bases at V and 6 bases at J, with 14 bases in the middle. The CDR3 sequence: CASSYSGQVVNGYTF. Written as DNA, the CDR3 is TGTGCCAGCAGTTACTCAGGCCAGGTCGTCAATGGCTACACCTTC.

This clone was recorded once. V usage is TRBV28 and J usage is TRBJ1-1; tentative D call: TRBD1 (6 bases). The CDR3 has 15 residues. Germline assignment: CDR1 MDHEN and CDR2 SYDVKM. V was cut by 5 bases and J by 3 bases, with 16 bases left in between. For the CDR3, the DNA is TGTGCCAGCAGTCCTCCCGACGGACAGTACACTGAAGCTTTCTTT. This sequence encodes CASSPPDGQYTEAFF.